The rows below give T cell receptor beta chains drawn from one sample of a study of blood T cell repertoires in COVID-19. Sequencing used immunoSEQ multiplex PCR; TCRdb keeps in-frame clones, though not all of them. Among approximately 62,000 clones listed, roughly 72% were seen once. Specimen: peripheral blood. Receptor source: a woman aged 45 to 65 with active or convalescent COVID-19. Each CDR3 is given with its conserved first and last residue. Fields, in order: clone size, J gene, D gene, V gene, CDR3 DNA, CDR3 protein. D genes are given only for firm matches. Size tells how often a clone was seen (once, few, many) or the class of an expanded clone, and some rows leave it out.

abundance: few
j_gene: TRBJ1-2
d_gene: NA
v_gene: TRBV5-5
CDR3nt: TGTGCCAGCAGCCAACCAACGGGGAGGGGCTACACCTTC
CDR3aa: CASSQPTGRGYTF

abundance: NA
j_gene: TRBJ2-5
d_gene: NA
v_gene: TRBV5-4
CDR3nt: TGTGCCAGCAGCTTGGATAGGGGTGGCCAAGAGACCCAGTACTTC
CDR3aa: CASSLDRGGQETQYF

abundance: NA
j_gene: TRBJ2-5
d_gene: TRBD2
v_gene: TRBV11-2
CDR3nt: TGTGCCAGCAGCCCTGGGGTAGCGGGAGGAATCGGCCAAGAGACCCAGTACTTC
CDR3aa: CASSPGVAGGIGQETQYF

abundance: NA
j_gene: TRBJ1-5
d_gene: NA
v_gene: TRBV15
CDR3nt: TGTGCCACCAGCAGAGATAACCTGGCGGGCCAGCCCCAGCATTTT
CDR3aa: CATSRDNLAGQPQHF

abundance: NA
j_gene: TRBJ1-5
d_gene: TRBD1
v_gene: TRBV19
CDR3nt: TGTGCCAGTAGTGGACCGGGACAGGGGCATCAGCCCCAGCATTTT
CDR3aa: CASSGPGQGHQPQHF

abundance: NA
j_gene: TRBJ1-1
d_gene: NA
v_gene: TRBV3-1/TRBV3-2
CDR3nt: TGTGCCAGCAGCCAAGATCCAGGTGGCACTGAAGCTTTCTTT
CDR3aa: CASSQDPGGTEAFF

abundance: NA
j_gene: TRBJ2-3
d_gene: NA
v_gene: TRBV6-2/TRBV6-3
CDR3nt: TGTGCCAGCAGTTCGGGGGTCCAGGCGTCCACAGATACGCAGTATTTT
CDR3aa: CASSSGVQASTDTQYF

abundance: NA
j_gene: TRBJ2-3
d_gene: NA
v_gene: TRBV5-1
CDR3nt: TGCGCCAGCAGCTTTACTACCTCGAGCACAGATACGCAGTATTTT
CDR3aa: CASSFTTSSTDTQYF

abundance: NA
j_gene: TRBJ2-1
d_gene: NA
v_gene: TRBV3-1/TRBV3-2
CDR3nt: TGTGCCAGCAGCTCCCTCGGGTCTAGCGAGCAGTTCTTC
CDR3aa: CASSSLGSSEQFF

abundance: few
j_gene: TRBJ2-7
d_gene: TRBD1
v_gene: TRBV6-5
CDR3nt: TGTGCCAGCAGTTACGCCAGGGGGAATGTCGACGAGCAGTACTTC
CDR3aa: CASSYARGNVDEQYF

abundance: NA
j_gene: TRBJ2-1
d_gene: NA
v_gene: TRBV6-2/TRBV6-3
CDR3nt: TGTGCCAGCAGTCCCACTAGTATCAATGAGCAGTTCTTC
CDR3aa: CASSPTSINEQFF

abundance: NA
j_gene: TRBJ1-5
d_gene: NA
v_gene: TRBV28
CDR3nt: TGTGCCAGCAGAGGCGGAAATAGCAATCAGCCCCAGCATTTT
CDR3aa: CASRGGNSNQPQHF

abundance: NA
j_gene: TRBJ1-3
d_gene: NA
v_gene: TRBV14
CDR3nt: TGTGCCAGCAGCGACATCATCTCTGGAAACACCATATATTTT
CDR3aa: CASSDIISGNTIYF

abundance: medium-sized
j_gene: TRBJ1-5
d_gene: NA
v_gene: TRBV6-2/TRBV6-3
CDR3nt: TGTGCCAGCAGTTACGCGGGGTTACTGGTGTATCAGCCCCAGCATTTT
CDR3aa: CASSYAGLLVYQPQHF

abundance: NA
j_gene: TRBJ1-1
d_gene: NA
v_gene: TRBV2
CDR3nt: TGTGCCAGCACCCAGAGGGCCTTACTGAACACTGAAGCTTTCTTT
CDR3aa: CASTQRALLNTEAFF

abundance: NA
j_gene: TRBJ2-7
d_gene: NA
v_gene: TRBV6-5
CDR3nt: TGTGCCACCCGGGGGATACTAACCTCCTACGAGCAGTACTTC
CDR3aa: CATRGILTSYEQYF

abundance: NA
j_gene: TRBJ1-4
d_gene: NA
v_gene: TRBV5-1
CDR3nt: TGCGCCAGCAGCTCGACAGGTCGCTTTAATGAAAAACTGTTTTTT
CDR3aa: CASSSTGRFNEKLFF

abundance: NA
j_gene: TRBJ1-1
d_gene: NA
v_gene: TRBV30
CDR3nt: TGTGCCTGGAGTGTAATACAGCTGAACACTGAAGCTTTCTTT
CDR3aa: CAWSVIQLNTEAFF

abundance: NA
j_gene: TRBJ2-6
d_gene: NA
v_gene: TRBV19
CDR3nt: TGTGCCAGTAGTATATATAGTGGTGCTGGGGCCAACGTCCTGACTTTC
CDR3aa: CASSIYSGAGANVLTF

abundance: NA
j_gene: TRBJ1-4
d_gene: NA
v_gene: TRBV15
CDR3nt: TGTGCCACCAGCAGAGATCTTATTGCAACTAATGAAAAACTGTTTTTT
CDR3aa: CATSRDLIATNEKLFF

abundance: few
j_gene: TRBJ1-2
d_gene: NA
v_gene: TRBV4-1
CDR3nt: TGCGCCAGCAGCCAAACCCCCTCTACTAGTGCCTATGGCTACACCTTC
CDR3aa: CASSQTPSTSAYGYTF

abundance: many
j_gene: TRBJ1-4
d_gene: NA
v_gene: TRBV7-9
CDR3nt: TGTGCCAGCAGCCCCGAGGGGGGGCCCAATGAAAAACTGTTTTTT
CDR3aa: CASSPEGGPNEKLFF

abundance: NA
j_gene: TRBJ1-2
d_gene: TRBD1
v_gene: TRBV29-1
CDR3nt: TGCAGCGTCATAGACAGGGGAAGTGGCTACACCTTC
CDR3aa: CSVIDRGSGYTF

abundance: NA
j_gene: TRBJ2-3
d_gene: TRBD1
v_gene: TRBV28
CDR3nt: TGTGCCAGCAGTTTTGTGGGACAGGGAACAGATACGCAGTATTTT
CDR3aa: CASSFVGQGTDTQYF

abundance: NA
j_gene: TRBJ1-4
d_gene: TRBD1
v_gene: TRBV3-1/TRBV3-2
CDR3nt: TGTGCCAGCAGCCGGACAGGGGTGGCAACTAATGAAAAACTGTTTTTT
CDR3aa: CASSRTGVATNEKLFF

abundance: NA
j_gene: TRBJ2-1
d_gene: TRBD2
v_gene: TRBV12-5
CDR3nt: TGTGCTAGTGGCCTCCTGACGGGAGGGCCGGGTGAGCAGTTCTTC
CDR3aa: CASGLLTGGPGEQFF

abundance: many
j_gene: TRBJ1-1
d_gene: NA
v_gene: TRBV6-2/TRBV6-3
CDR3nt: TGTGCCAGCAGTTTGGGAGGACTAGGCGAGTCTGAAGCTTTCTTT
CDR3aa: CASSLGGLGESEAFF

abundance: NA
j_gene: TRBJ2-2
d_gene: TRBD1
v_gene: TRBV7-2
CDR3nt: TGTGCCAGCAGCCCCCGACAGGGCACCGGGGAGCTGTTTTTT
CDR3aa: CASSPRQGTGELFF

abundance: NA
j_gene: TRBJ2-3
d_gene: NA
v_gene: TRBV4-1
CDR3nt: TGCGCCAGCAGCCTACCTACGAGCACAGATACGCAGTATTTT
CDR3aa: CASSLPTSTDTQYF

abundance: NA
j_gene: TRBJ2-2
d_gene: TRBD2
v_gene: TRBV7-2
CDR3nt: TGTGCCAGCAGCTCCACTAGCGGGAGAGCCACCGGGGAGCTGTTTTTT
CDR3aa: CASSSTSGRATGELFF

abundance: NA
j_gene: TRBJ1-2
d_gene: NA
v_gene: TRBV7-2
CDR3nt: TGTGCCAGCAGCTTAGTTCGGCGTACTAATGGCTACACCTTC
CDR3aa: CASSLVRRTNGYTF

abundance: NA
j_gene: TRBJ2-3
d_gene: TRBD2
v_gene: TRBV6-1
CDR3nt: TGTGCCAGCAGTGAAGGGGGGGGGTCAAATACGCAGTATTTT
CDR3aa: CASSEGGGSNTQYF

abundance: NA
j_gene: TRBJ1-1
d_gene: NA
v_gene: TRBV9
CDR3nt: TGTGCCAGCAGCGAACCCTTCGGGGTAAGCACTGAAGCTTTCTTT
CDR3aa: CASSEPFGVSTEAFF

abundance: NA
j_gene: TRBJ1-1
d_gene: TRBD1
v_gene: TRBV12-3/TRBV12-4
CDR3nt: TGTGCCAGCGGGGACAGGGAGGACACTGAAGCTTTCTTT
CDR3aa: CASGDREDTEAFF

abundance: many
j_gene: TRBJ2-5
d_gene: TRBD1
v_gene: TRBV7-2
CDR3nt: TGTGCCAGCAGCTTTCAGGGGGAGATCCAAGAGACCCAGTACTTC
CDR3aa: CASSFQGEIQETQYF

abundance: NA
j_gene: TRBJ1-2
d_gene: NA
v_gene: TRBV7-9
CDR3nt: TGTGCCAGCAGGCTTAGGGGATACGGCTACACCTTC
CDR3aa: CASRLRGYGYTF

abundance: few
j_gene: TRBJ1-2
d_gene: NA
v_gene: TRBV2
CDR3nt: TGTGCCAGCACGCCGGACAGCCCCCTACGAGGCTACACCTTC
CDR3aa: CASTPDSPLRGYTF

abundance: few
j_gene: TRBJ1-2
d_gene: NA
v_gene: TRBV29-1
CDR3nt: TGCAGCGTTGAAGAATATAAGGGGGGCTACACCTTC
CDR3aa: CSVEEYKGGYTF

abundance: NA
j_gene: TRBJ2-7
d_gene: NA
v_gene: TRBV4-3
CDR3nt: TGCGCCAGCAGCCAAGCCTCAGGATCCTACGAGCAGTACTTC
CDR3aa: CASSQASGSYEQYF

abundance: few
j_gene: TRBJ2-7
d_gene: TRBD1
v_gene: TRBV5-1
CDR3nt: TGCGCCAGCAGCCGCCGACCAGGGGGCGACTACGAGCAGTACTTC
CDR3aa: CASSRRPGGDYEQYF